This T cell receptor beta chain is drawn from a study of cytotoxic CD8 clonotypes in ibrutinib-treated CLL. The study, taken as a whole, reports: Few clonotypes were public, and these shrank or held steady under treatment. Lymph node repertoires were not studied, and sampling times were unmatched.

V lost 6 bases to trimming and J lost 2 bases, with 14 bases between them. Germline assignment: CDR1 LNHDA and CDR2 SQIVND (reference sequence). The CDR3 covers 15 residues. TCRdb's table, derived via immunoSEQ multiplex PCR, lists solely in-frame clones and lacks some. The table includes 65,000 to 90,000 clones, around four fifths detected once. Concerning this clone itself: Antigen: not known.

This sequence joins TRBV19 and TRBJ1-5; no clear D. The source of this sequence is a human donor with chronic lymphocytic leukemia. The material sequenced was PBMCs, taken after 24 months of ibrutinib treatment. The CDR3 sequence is CASSDRHGGNQPQHF. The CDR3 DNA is TGTGCCAGTAGCGACCGACACGGCGGCAATCAGCCCCAGCATTTT.